This TCR beta chain was sequenced for a study of T cell responses to AZD1222 COVID-19 vaccine. Germline V gene lookup returns CDR1 KGHDR and CDR2 SFDVKD. CDR3 length: 14 residues. The V gene end was trimmed by 4 bases and the J gene end by 8 bases; junction bases not matched to a gene: 7. Sequenced by immunoSEQ multiplex PCR; TCRdb stores in-frame clones only, minus some. The sample has about 150,000 clones; about nine tenths are singletons. General study points: Rises in breadth and depth of Spike-specific TCRs came after two AZD1222 doses.

A remark on this clone: The antigen remains undetermined.

This sequence joins TRBV24-1 and TRBJ1-2; 9 bases fit TRBD1. Here the sequenced sample was peripheral blood, taken on day 0 of AZD1222 vaccination. This receptor was identified in an adult in good health. CDR3 sequence: CATSDTGQGRGYTF. CDR3 bases: TGTGCCACCAGTGACACGGGACAGGGCCGGGGCTACACCTTC.